Each of the 4 T cell receptor beta chains below was sequenced from the same sample in a study of shared clonotypes between healthy human individuals. Naive CD8 cells comprised CD45RO-negative, CCR7-positively selected cells, excluding terminally differentiated effector memory CD45RA+ cells. Profiled with immunoSEQ multiplex PCR; TCRdb holds only in-frame clones, not every one. The sample lists about 2.1 million clones, 85% to 95% occurring once. Source material: naive CD8+ T cells from PBMCs. These receptors all stem from a young man in good health. Some clones in this sample may be carry-over from other donors' samples.

The chain is built from TRBV13 and TRBJ1-1, with D unclear. Deletions cut 5 bases from V and 0 bases from J, with 13 bases between. Germline-derived CDR1 and CDR2 are PRHDT and FYEKMQ (reference sequence). The CDR3 has 15 amino acids. The CDR3 reads CASSVFGLLNTEAFF. CDR3 nucleotide sequence: TGTGCCAGCAGCGTGTTTGGACTGTTGAACACTGAAGCTTTCTTT.

The chain links TRBV2 to TRBJ2-3; 10 bases are shared with TRBD1. The CDR3 runs to 14 residues. Germline V CDR1 and CDR2: SNHLY, FYNNEI. V lost 7 bases, J lost 5 bases, and 6 bases stayed unmatched. For the CDR3, the DNA is TGTGCCAGCACAGAGACAGGGGGCAGAGATACGCAGTATTTT. This encodes CASTETGGRDTQYF.

This chain uses TRBV7-9 with TRBJ2-1; D remains ambiguous. Trimming cost V 11 bases and J 10 bases, with 15 bases left between them. Germline CDR1 reads SEHNR; CDR2 reads FQNEAQ (reference sequence). The CDR3 contains 11 residues. This chain's CDR3 is CAGFIGVEQFF. CDR3 sequence (DNA): TGTGCCGGCTTCATCGGAGTCGAGCAGTTCTTC.

The chain joins TRBV7-9 to TRBJ2-3; 9 bases line up with TRBD1. The germline CDR1 and CDR2 sequences are SEHNR and FQNEAQ (reference sequence). The CDR3 length is 13 residues. V shed 9 bases, J shed 6 bases, and the junction held 7 bases outside the gene matches. The CDR3 sequence is CARWGDREDTQYF. For the CDR3, the DNA is TGTGCCAGATGGGGGGACAGGGAGGATACGCAGTATTTT.